This T cell receptor beta chain comes out of a study of identical twins. Study conclusions and caveats: Excess low generation probability was seen in twin-shared out-of-frame alpha sequences.

CDR1 and CDR2 (germline): MNHNS, SASEGT. Trimming took 6 bases from V and 5 from J; bases not matched to a gene: 10. This CDR3 spans 15 amino acids. Template switching added a universal primer binding site, and final cDNA carried unique molecular identifiers. MiXCR, applied by TCRdb to the 5' RACE reads, yields one record per CDR3 protein. Among about 690,000 distinct CDR3 sequences listed, 5.5% to 6.5% were seen once. This clonotype showed up many times. Its antigen is still unknown. This sequence was found in a man aged 18 to 29 in good health. The V call is TRBV6-1, the J call TRBJ2-5; 9 nucleotides match TRBD2. Sequenced: naive T cells sorted from blood. As DNA, the CDR3 is TGTGCCAGCAGGACCGGGACTAGCTCTATTGAGACCCAGTACTTC. Protein product: CASRTGTSSIETQYF.